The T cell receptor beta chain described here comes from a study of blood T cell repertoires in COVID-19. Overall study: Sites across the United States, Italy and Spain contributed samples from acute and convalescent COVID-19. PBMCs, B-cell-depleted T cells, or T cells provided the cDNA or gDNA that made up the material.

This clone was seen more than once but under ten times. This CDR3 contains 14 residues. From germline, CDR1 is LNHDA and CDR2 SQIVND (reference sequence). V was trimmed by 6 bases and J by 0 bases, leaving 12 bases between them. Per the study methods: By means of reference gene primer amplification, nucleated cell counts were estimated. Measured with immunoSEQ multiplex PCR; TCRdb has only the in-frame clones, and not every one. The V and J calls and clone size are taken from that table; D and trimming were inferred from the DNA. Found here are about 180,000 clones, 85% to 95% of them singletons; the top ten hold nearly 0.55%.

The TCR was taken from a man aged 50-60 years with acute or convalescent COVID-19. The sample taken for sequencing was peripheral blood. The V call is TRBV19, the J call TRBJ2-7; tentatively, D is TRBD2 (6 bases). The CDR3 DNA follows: TGTGCCAGTAGGAGGGACTTGAGCTCCTACGAGCAGTACTTC. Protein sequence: CASRRDLSSYEQYF.